Listed below are T cell receptor beta chains from one sample, sequenced in a study of T cells after yellow fever vaccination. MiXCR was run by TCRdb on the 5' RACE reads, yielding one entry per CDR3 protein. Of some 560,000 distinct CDR3 sequences in the sample, 15% to 20% were seen once. Sequencing used PBMCs, obtained 15 days after the yellow fever booster vaccination. These receptors were taken from a man aged 25 to 40 who received the YFV17D yellow fever vaccine. Each CDR3 is given with its conserved first and last residue. D genes are given only for firm matches.

d_call,j_call,cdr3_length,v_call,cdr3_aa
TRBD2,TRBJ2-3,16,TRBV20-1,CSARIGLAGNTDTQYF
NA,TRBJ2-7,14,TRBV7-8,CASSLNALPYEQYF
NA,TRBJ2-7,12,TRBV20-1,CSASFKQYEQYF
TRBD1,TRBJ2-5,14,TRBV27,CASSRQGRKETQYF
NA,TRBJ2-7,16,TRBV12-3/TRBV12-4,CASSGGLPQEGYEQYF
TRBD2,TRBJ2-1,15,TRBV20-1,CSATMGREDHNEQFF
NA,TRBJ1-1,15,TRBV5-1,CASSSAGTQKPEAFF
TRBD1,TRBJ2-7,14,TRBV19,CASSSTGVTYEQYF
NA,TRBJ2-1,14,TRBV14,CASSPISRYNEQFF
TRBD2,TRBJ2-1,16,TRBV7-2,CASSPSGTSGSHEQFF
NA,TRBJ2-2,16,TRBV5-5,CASSLASHANTGELFF
NA,TRBJ2-5,13,TRBV7-2,CASSLKRQETQYF
NA,TRBJ2-7,14,TRBV20-1,CSAPPRTDFYEQYF
TRBD2,TRBJ2-3,21,TRBV4-1,CASSQDEEAGPVNRRGDTQYF
TRBD2,TRBJ2-1,14,TRBV2,CASSEAQRDGEQFF
NA,TRBJ2-1,16,TRBV20-1,CSARTSTTISYNEQFF
NA,TRBJ2-2,15,TRBV5-6,CASSSVRGRTGELFF
NA,TRBJ2-1,12,TRBV20-1,CSADLVGNEQFF
TRBD2,TRBJ2-2,16,TRBV30,CAWGLAGVGSTGELFF
NA,TRBJ2-1,15,TRBV27,CASSLSLGWGDEQFF
NA,TRBJ2-1,16,TRBV15,CATSRGANPSYNEQFF
NA,TRBJ1-2,11,TRBV20-1,CSCTGSYGYTF
NA,TRBJ2-1,18,TRBV3-1,CASSQRFGMDRTLNEQFF
NA,TRBJ2-1,17,TRBV7-9,CASRVGTTHSRTNEQFF
NA,TRBJ1-4,14,TRBV29-1,CGATAGATNEKLFF
TRBD1,TRBJ2-7,13,TRBV20-1,CSASRDRSYEQYF
NA,TRBJ2-7,13,TRBV5-1,CASRIITEGEQYF
TRBD2,TRBJ2-1,16,TRBV3-1,CASSQVSGIDNNEQFF
TRBD1,TRBJ2-1,16,TRBV12-3/TRBV12-4,CASSFATGGAYNEQFF
NA,TRBJ2-7,15,TRBV10-3,CAISEEQGVSYEQYF
TRBD1,TRBJ2-5,16,TRBV28,CASSRVGRGRQETQYF
NA,TRBJ2-7,13,TRBV20-1,CSATAPSPPQQYF
TRBD2,TRBJ2-1,16,TRBV20-1,CSAILGAGVPYNEQFF
NA,TRBJ2-7,13,TRBV2,CASSEVEYYKQYF
TRBD2,TRBJ2-3,15,TRBV7-8,CASSVREGFTDTQYF
TRBD2,TRBJ2-7,14,TRBV20-1,CSATPLAGSYEQYF